The rows below give T cell receptor beta chains drawn from one sample of a study of cytomegalovirus exposure and HLA in healthy donors. This table comes from immunoSEQ multiplex PCR, and its TCRdb copy is limited to in-frame clones, with some not included. Here the sample spans about 200,000 clones, about 81% being singletons. The sequenced sample consisted of PBMCs. Receptors were obtained from a man aged 35-49 years in good health and CMV-seropositive. The CDR3 runs from the conserved cysteine through the conserved F or W. D genes are given only for firm matches. Rows may omit the clone size; those that give it use once, few, many or a size class.

d_call: TRBD1
clone_size: .
v_call: TRBV5-1
j_call: TRBJ1-1
cdr3_aa: CASSSTGVNTEAFF
cdr3_nt: TGCGCCAGCAGCTCGACAGGGGTGAACACTGAAGCTTTCTTT

d_call: .
clone_size: once
v_call: TRBV13
j_call: TRBJ2-2
cdr3_aa: CASSEGRTPGSCFF
cdr3_nt: .

d_call: TRBD1
clone_size: .
v_call: TRBV5-1
j_call: TRBJ2-7
cdr3_aa: CASSTGTGLSYEQYF
cdr3_nt: TGCGCCAGCAGTACCGGGACAGGATTATCCTACGAGCAGTACTTC

d_call: TRBD1
clone_size: few
v_call: TRBV10-3
j_call: TRBJ2-7
cdr3_aa: CAISGGTGLHEQYF
cdr3_nt: TGTGCCATCAGTGGAGGGACAGGGTTACACGAGCAGTACTTC

d_call: TRBD2
clone_size: .
v_call: TRBV27
j_call: TRBJ2-1
cdr3_aa: CASSLTGGPYNEQFF
cdr3_nt: TGTGCCAGCAGTTTAACGGGAGGGCCCTACAATGAGCAGTTCTTC

d_call: .
clone_size: .
v_call: TRBV29-1
j_call: TRBJ1-2
cdr3_aa: CSVEAANYGYTF
cdr3_nt: TGCAGCGTCGAGGCGGCTAACTATGGCTACACCTTC

d_call: .
clone_size: once
v_call: TRBV10-1
j_call: TRBJ2-3
cdr3_aa: CASSDMTDTQYF
cdr3_nt: TGCGCCAGCAGTGATATGACAGATACGCAGTATTTT

d_call: .
clone_size: .
v_call: TRBV7-6
j_call: TRBJ2-5
cdr3_aa: CASTLGPVGETQYF
cdr3_nt: TGTGCCAGCACCCTGGGGCCAGTTGGAGAGACCCAGTACTTC

d_call: TRBD1
clone_size: .
v_call: TRBV11-2
j_call: TRBJ2-1
cdr3_aa: CASSPGTGGYNEQFF
cdr3_nt: TGTGCCAGCAGCCCAGGGACAGGGGGCTACAATGAGCAGTTCTTC

d_call: TRBD2
clone_size: .
v_call: TRBV7-8
j_call: TRBJ2-1
cdr3_aa: CASSPSGGAGPSEQFF
cdr3_nt: TGTGCCAGCAGCCCTTCGGGGGGGGCAGGGCCGAGTGAGCAGTTCTTC

d_call: .
clone_size: .
v_call: TRBV5-4
j_call: TRBJ2-3
cdr3_aa: CASSLAAREQYF
cdr3_nt: TGTGCCAGCAGCTTAGCTGCCCGGGAGCAGTATTTT

d_call: .
clone_size: .
v_call: TRBV7-9
j_call: TRBJ1-1
cdr3_aa: CASSLIRTHTEAFF
cdr3_nt: TGTGCCAGCAGCTTGATAAGGACACACACTGAAGCTTTCTTT

d_call: .
clone_size: .
v_call: TRBV5-1
j_call: TRBJ2-7
cdr3_aa: CASSLARDYEQYF
cdr3_nt: TGCGCCAGCAGCTTAGCCAGGGATTACGAGCAGTACTTC

d_call: TRBD2
clone_size: .
v_call: TRBV5-1
j_call: TRBJ2-2
cdr3_aa: CASSSELAVTGELFF
cdr3_nt: TGCGCCAGCAGCTCAGAGCTAGCGGTAACCGGGGAGCTGTTTTTT

d_call: .
clone_size: .
v_call: TRBV11-2
j_call: TRBJ2-2
cdr3_aa: CASSSSLGATGELFF
cdr3_nt: TGTGCCAGCAGCTCCAGCCTGGGGGCGACCGGGGAGCTGTTTTTT

d_call: TRBD2
clone_size: .
v_call: TRBV19
j_call: TRBJ2-1
cdr3_aa: CASSVRLAGDLGEQFF
cdr3_nt: TGTGCCAGTAGTGTTCGACTAGCCGGCGATCTGGGTGAGCAGTTCTTC

d_call: .
clone_size: .
v_call: TRBV25-1
j_call: TRBJ1-6
cdr3_aa: CASRAGSSPLHF
cdr3_nt: TGTGCCAGCAGGGCAGGGTCTTCACCCCTCCACTTT

d_call: TRBD2
clone_size: .
v_call: TRBV27
j_call: TRBJ2-7
cdr3_aa: CASSPIAGGQYEQYF
cdr3_nt: TGTGCCAGCAGTCCCATAGCGGGAGGGCAGTACGAGCAGTACTTC

d_call: TRBD1
clone_size: .
v_call: TRBV29-1
j_call: TRBJ2-7
cdr3_aa: CSAGGRGSYEQYF
cdr3_nt: TGCAGCGCGGGTGGCAGGGGGTCCTACGAGCAGTACTTC

d_call: .
clone_size: .
v_call: TRBV6-1
j_call: TRBJ1-5
cdr3_aa: CASRWRQVDQPQHF
cdr3_nt: TGTGCCAGCAGATGGCGACAGGTCGATCAGCCCCAGCATTTT

d_call: .
clone_size: .
v_call: TRBV7-6
j_call: TRBJ1-1
cdr3_aa: CASSLGSMNTEAFF
cdr3_nt: TGTGCCAGCAGCTTAGGGAGTATGAACACTGAAGCTTTCTTT

d_call: TRBD2
clone_size: .
v_call: TRBV6-5
j_call: TRBJ2-1
cdr3_aa: CASSQGLAGAYEQFF
cdr3_nt: TGTGCCAGCAGTCAGGGACTAGCGGGAGCCTATGAGCAGTTCTTC

d_call: TRBD2
clone_size: .
v_call: TRBV7-9
j_call: TRBJ2-1
cdr3_aa: CASSLTLNGRDNEQFF
cdr3_nt: TGTGCCAGCAGCTTAACCCTCAACGGGAGGGACAATGAGCAGTTCTTC

d_call: TRBD1
clone_size: .
v_call: TRBV6-5
j_call: TRBJ1-1
cdr3_aa: CASSIGQGDEAFF
cdr3_nt: TGTGCCAGCAGCATTGGACAGGGGGACGAAGCTTTCTTT

d_call: TRBD1
clone_size: .
v_call: TRBV25-1
j_call: TRBJ1-4
cdr3_aa: CASSERGQGATNEKLFF
cdr3_nt: TGTGCCAGCAGTGAACGGGGACAGGGGGCAACTAATGAAAAACTGTTTTTT

d_call: .
clone_size: .
v_call: TRBV6-5
j_call: TRBJ2-7
cdr3_aa: CASSYSGGSYEQYF
cdr3_nt: TGTGCCAGCAGTTACTCAGGGGGCTCCTACGAGCAGTACTTC

d_call: TRBD2
clone_size: .
v_call: TRBV11-2
j_call: TRBJ2-3
cdr3_aa: CASSLGLAGGVDTQYF
cdr3_nt: TGTGCCAGCAGCCTCGGACTAGCGGGAGGAGTAGATACGCAGTATTTT

d_call: TRBD1
clone_size: .
v_call: TRBV9
j_call: TRBJ2-2
cdr3_aa: CASSLPGQGNTGELFF
cdr3_nt: TGTGCCAGCAGCTTACCGGGACAGGGAAACACCGGGGAGCTGTTTTTT

d_call: TRBD2
clone_size: .
v_call: TRBV6-1
j_call: TRBJ2-5
cdr3_aa: CASSAGTSGQETQYF
cdr3_nt: TGTGCCAGCAGTGCCGGGACTAGCGGCCAAGAGACCCAGTACTTC

d_call: TRBD2
clone_size: .
v_call: TRBV9
j_call: TRBJ2-3
cdr3_aa: CASSSGLAGSTDTQYF
cdr3_nt: TGTGCCAGCAGCTCGGGACTAGCGGGATCGACAGATACGCAGTATTTT

d_call: TRBD1
clone_size: .
v_call: TRBV2
j_call: TRBJ2-5
cdr3_aa: CASSWDSQNQETQYF
cdr3_nt: TGTGCCAGCAGCTGGGACAGCCAAAACCAAGAGACCCAGTACTTC

d_call: .
clone_size: .
v_call: TRBV7-6
j_call: TRBJ2-1
cdr3_aa: CASSLAGGAYNEQFF
cdr3_nt: TGTGCCAGCAGCTTAGCTGGCGGTGCTTACAATGAGCAGTTCTTC

d_call: .
clone_size: .
v_call: TRBV5-1
j_call: TRBJ2-3
cdr3_aa: CASSSGGTDTQYF
cdr3_nt: TGCGCCAGCAGCAGTGGAGGCACAGATACGCAGTATTTT

d_call: TRBD2
clone_size: .
v_call: TRBV27
j_call: TRBJ2-1
cdr3_aa: CASSFQAGDYYNEQFF
cdr3_nt: TGTGCCAGCAGTTTTCAAGCGGGGGACTACTACAATGAGCAGTTCTTC

d_call: .
clone_size: .
v_call: TRBV29-1
j_call: TRBJ2-1
cdr3_aa: CSVNRAIVNEQFF
cdr3_nt: TGCAGCGTTAACAGGGCCATAGTTAATGAGCAGTTCTTC

d_call: TRBD2
clone_size: .
v_call: TRBV7-9
j_call: TRBJ2-7
cdr3_aa: CASSGSGLAGLRSYEQYF
cdr3_nt: TGTGCCAGCAGCGGCTCCGGACTAGCGGGATTACGGAGTTACGAGCAGTACTTC

d_call: TRBD2
clone_size: .
v_call: TRBV4-1
j_call: TRBJ2-3
cdr3_aa: CASSLTPGQPGLAGSYTQYF
cdr3_nt: TGCGCCAGCAGCCTTACCCCGGGACAGCCGGGACTAGCGGGGAGCTATACGCAGTATTTT

d_call: TRBD2
clone_size: .
v_call: TRBV27
j_call: TRBJ2-2
cdr3_aa: CASKKRELSGELFF
cdr3_nt: TGTGCCAGCAAAAAGCGGGAGCTCTCCGGGGAGCTGTTTTTT

d_call: TRBD2
clone_size: .
v_call: TRBV27
j_call: TRBJ2-2
cdr3_aa: CASSAAGTSEYTGELFF
cdr3_nt: TGTGCCAGCAGTGCAGCCGGGACTAGCGAATACACCGGGGAGCTGTTTTTT

d_call: TRBD2
clone_size: .
v_call: TRBV6-4
j_call: TRBJ2-1
cdr3_aa: CASSSGRNRNEQFF
cdr3_nt: TGTGCCAGCAGTAGCGGGAGAAATCGGAATGAGCAGTTCTTC

d_call: .
clone_size: .
v_call: TRBV5-1
j_call: TRBJ2-7
cdr3_aa: CASSLGDGGVVYEQYF
cdr3_nt: TGCGCCAGCAGCTTGGGGGACGGAGGGGTTGTCTACGAGCAGTACTTC

d_call: .
clone_size: .
v_call: TRBV5-1
j_call: TRBJ1-4
cdr3_aa: CASSFGGANEKLFF
cdr3_nt: TGCGCCAGCAGCTTTGGCGGGGCTAATGAAAAACTGTTTTTT

d_call: TRBD1
clone_size: .
v_call: TRBV28
j_call: TRBJ1-1
cdr3_aa: CASSLQGGTEAFF
cdr3_nt: TGTGCCAGCAGTTTACAGGGGGGCACTGAAGCTTTCTTT

d_call: .
clone_size: .
v_call: TRBV11-3
j_call: TRBJ2-1
cdr3_aa: CASSHRTDEQFF
cdr3_nt: TGTGCCAGCAGTCATCGCACTGATGAGCAGTTCTTC

d_call: TRBD2
clone_size: .
v_call: TRBV27
j_call: TRBJ2-1
cdr3_aa: CASTPGTSGGNEQFF
cdr3_nt: TGTGCCAGCACCCCAGGGACTAGCGGAGGCAATGAGCAGTTCTTC

d_call: .
clone_size: .
v_call: TRBV5-1
j_call: TRBJ2-2
cdr3_aa: CASSLVPENTGELFF
cdr3_nt: TGCGCCAGCAGCTTGGTTCCAGAGAACACCGGGGAGCTGTTTTTT

d_call: .
clone_size: .
v_call: TRBV30
j_call: TRBJ2-7
cdr3_aa: CAWSPRVGGTYEQYF
cdr3_nt: TGTGCCTGGAGTCCTAGGGTAGGGGGAACCTACGAGCAGTACTTC

d_call: TRBD2
clone_size: .
v_call: TRBV2
j_call: TRBJ2-7
cdr3_aa: CASSEATSGRAGEQYF
cdr3_nt: TGTGCCAGCAGTGAAGCCACTAGCGGGAGGGCCGGTGAGCAGTACTTC

d_call: TRBD2
clone_size: once
v_call: TRBV2
j_call: TRBJ2-7
cdr3_aa: CASRVGTSGGSTEQYF
cdr3_nt: TGTGCCAGCAGGGTAGGGACTAGCGGGGGTTCGACGGAGCAGTACTTC